This TCR beta chain appears in the sequencing data of a study of CD8 T cells in Susac syndrome. It was with random hexamers that roughly 0.45 to 1 ug RNA was reverse transcribed. The immunoSEQ assay covered 54 Vbeta and 13 Jbeta segments for CDR3. TCRdb itself ran the immunoSEQ multiplex PCR reads through MiXCR, one entry per CDR3 protein. The sample has approximately 180,000 distinct CDR3 sequences, 90% to 95% seen once. V shed 2 bases and J 4 bases; nucleotides not matched to a gene: 12. The CDR3 runs 17 residues. Germline V gene sequence: CDR1 DFQATT, CDR2 SNEGSKA (reference sequence). The sequenced target, TCR beta, came from blood CD8+ and CD4+ T cells. Stable or active relapsing-remitting multiple sclerosis, untreated and meeting revised McDonald criteria, defined the controls. Both CD4+ and CD8+ T cells were negatively isolated, and TEMRA cells underwent FACS enrichment.

This chain uses TRBV20-1 with TRBJ2-3, with 10 bases aligning to TRBD2. The sequenced sample consisted of CD4+ T cells from PBMCs. The clonotype originates from a human donor with multiple sclerosis. Here the CDR3 DNA reads TGCAGTGCTAGAAGAATCGACCAGCGGGGGGGCCCAGATACGCAGTATTTT. Translation gives CSARRIDQRGGPDTQYF.